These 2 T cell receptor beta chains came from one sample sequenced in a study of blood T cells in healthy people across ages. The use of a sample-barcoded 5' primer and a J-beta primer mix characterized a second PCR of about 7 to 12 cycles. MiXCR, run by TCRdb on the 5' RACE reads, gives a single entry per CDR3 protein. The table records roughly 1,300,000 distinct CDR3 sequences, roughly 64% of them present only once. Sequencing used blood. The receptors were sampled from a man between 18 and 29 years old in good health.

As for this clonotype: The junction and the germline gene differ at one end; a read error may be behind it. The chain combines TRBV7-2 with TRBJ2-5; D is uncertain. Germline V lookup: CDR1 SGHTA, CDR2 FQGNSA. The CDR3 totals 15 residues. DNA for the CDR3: TGTGCCAGTAGCTTAGTGGTGGGTACGCAAGAGACCCAGTACTTC. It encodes CASSLVVGTQETQYF.

CDR3 bases: TGTGCCAGCAAGGAGTCTAGCGTAAAGAATGAGCAGTTCTTC. It specifies CASKESSVKNEQFF. This chain links TRBV2 with TRBJ2-1; D is possibly TRBD2 (6 bases). The germline V gene has CDR1 SNHLY and CDR2 FYNNEI. This CDR3 is built from 14 residues. Between the trimmed V and J ends, which lost 7 bases and 7 bases, there was a span of 17 bases. Using reference TRBV2 and TRBJ2-1 for the parts outside the CDR3, the full variable domain is EPEVTQTPSHQVTQMGQEVILRCVPISNHLYFYWYRQILGQKVEFLVSFYNNEISEKSEIFDDQFSVERPDGSNFTLKIRSTKLEDSAMYFCASKESSVKNEQFFGPGTRLTVL.